There are many counts of the clone carrying this TCR beta chain. Its antigen is unknown. The cDNA came from 5'RACE with 10-nucleotide random UMIs. From 15-18 subjects, over 160 million TCR-beta sequences were obtained in each sequencing run. TCRdb redid the calling of the 5' RACE reads with MiXCR, one entry per CDR3 protein. The sample includes about 59,000 distinct CDR3 sequences, around 24% seen only once; the top ten take under 5.5%. The time point denotes: technical triplicate 2. 2 million unsorted PBMCs were stored in RNAlater at -80 °C before RNA extraction. This sample was taken from a study of neurological immune-mediated disorders. Study conclusions and caveats: The most TCR clonal expansion was seen in HTLV-1-associated myelopathy, whereas the least was seen in multiple sclerosis, below the level in healthy controls.

The CDR3 spans 13 residues. Trimming left V 0 bases short and J 6 bases short, with 7 bases between. CDR1 SGHAT and CDR2 FQNNGV come from the germline V gene. This receptor was taken from a man aged 55 to 69 with HTLV-1-associated myelopathy (HAM/TSP). The sequenced material came from PBMCs. This chain connects TRBV11-2 to TRBJ2-3; the D is unclear. CDR3 DNA sequence: TGTGCCAGCAGCTTAGATCTTGGGGATACGCAGTATTTT. Protein: CASSLDLGDTQYF.